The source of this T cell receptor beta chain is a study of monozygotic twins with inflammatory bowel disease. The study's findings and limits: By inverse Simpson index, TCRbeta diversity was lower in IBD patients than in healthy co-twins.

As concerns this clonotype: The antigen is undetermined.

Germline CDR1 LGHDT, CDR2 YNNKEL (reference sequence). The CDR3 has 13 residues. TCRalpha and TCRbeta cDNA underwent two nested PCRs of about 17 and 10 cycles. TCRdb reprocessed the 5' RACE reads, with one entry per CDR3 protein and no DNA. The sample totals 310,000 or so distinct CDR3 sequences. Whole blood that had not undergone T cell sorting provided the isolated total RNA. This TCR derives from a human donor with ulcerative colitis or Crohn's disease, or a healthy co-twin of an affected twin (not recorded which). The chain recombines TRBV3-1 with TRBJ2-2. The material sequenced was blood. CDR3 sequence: CASSQAPTGELFF.